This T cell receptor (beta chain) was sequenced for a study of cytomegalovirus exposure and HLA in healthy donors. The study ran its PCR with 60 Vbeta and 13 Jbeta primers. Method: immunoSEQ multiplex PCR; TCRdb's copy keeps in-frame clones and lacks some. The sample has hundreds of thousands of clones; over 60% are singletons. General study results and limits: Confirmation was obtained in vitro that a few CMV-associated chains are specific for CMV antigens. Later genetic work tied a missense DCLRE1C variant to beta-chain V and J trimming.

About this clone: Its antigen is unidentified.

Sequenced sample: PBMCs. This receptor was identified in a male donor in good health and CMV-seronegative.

The CDR3 coding sequence is TGTGCCAGCAGCTTACGGGGGGACTTTGCCACCGGGGAGCTGTTTTTT. Protein product: CASSLRGDFATGELFF. The chain has TRBV7-6 and TRBJ2-2; 7 bases agree with TRBD2. V dropped 2 bases and J dropped 4; count of bases not matched to a gene: 7. This CDR3 has 16 residues. Germline assignment: CDR1 SGHVS and CDR2 FNYEAQ.